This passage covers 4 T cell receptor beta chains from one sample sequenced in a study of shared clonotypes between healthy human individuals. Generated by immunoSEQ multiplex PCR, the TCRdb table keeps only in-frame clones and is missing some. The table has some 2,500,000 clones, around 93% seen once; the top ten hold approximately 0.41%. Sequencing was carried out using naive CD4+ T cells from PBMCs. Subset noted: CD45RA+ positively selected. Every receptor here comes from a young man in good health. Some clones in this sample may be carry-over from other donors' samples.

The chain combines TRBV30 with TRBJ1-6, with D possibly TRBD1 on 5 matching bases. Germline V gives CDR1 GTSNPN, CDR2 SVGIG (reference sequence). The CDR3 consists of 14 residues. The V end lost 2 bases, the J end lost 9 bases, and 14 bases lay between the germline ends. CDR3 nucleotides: TGTGCCTGGAGTTCCGGGGCCAGGACTTCACCCCTCCACTTT. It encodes CAWSSGARTSPLHF. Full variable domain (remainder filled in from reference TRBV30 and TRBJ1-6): SQTIHQWPATLVQPVGSPLSLECTVEGTSNPNLYWYRQAAGRGLQLLFYSVGIGQISSEVPQNLSASRPQDRQFILSSKKLLLSDSGFYLCAWSSGARTSPLHFGNGTRLTVT.

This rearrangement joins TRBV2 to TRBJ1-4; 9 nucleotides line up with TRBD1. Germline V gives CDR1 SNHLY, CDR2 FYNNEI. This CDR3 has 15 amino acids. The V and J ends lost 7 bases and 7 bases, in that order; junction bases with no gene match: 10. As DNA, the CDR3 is TGTGCCAGCACCCGATTACAGGGGGCAGGTGAAAAACTGTTTTTT. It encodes CASTRLQGAGEKLFF.

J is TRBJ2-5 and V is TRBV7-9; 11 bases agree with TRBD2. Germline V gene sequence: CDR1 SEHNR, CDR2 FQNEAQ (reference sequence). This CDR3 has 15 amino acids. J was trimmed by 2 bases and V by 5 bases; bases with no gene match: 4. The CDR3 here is CASSPGLAVQETQYF. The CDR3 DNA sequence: TGTGCCAGCAGCCCGGGACTAGCGGTACAAGAGACCCAGTACTTC.

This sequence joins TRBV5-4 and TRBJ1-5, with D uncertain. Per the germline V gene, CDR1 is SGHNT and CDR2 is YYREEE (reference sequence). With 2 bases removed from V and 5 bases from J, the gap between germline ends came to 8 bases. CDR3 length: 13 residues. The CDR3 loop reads CASSFGMDQPQHF. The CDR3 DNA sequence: TGTGCCAGCAGCTTCGGGATGGATCAGCCCCAGCATTTT.